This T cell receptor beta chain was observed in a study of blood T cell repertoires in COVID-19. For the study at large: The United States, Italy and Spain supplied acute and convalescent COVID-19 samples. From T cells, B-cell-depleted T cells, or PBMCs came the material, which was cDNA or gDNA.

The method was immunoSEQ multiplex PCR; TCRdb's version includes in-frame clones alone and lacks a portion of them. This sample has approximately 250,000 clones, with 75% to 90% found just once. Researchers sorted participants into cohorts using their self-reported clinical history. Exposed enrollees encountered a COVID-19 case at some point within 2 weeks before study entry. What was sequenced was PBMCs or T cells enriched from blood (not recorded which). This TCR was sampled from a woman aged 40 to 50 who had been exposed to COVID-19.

The CDR3 sequence: CASSETQGIETQYF. Written as DNA, the CDR3 is TGTGCCAGCAGTGAAACTCAGGGGATCGAGACCCAGTACTTC. The chain carries TRBV6-1 and TRBJ2-5; D perhaps matches TRBD1 (6 bases). CDR1 and CDR2 from the germline V gene are MNHNS and SASEGT. This CDR3 region has 14 residues. V was cut by 2 bases and J by 5 bases, with 12 bases left in between.